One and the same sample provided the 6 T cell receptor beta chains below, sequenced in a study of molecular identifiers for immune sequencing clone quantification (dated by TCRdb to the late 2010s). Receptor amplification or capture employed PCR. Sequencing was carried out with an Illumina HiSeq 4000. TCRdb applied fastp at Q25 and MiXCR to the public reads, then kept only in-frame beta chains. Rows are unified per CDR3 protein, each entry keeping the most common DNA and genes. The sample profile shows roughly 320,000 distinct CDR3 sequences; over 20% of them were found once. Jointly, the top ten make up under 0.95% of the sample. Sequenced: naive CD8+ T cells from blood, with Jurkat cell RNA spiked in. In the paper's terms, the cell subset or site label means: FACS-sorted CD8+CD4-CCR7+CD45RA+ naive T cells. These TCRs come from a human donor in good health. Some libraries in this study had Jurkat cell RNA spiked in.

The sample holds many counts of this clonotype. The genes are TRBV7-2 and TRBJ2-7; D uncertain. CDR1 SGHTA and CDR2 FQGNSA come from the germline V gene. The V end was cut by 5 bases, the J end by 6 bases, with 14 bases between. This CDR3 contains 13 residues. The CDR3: CASSPSRASEQYF. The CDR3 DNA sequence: TGTGCCAGCAGCCCTTCTCGGGCCTCCGAGCAGTACTTC.

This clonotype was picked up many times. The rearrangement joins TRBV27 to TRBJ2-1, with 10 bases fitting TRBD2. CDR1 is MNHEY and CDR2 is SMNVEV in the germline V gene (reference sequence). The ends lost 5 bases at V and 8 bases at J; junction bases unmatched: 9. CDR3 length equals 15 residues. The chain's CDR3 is CASSPLAGAADEQFF. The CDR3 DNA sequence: TGTGCCAGCAGTCCTCTAGCGGGAGCTGCTGATGAGCAGTTCTTC.

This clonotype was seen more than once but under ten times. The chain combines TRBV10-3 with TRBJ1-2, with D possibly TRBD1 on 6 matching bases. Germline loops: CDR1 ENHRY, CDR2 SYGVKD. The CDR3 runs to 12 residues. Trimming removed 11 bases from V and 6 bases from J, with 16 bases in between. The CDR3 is CALWNTGHGYTF. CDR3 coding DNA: TGTGCCCTCTGGAACACAGGGCATGGCTACACCTTC.

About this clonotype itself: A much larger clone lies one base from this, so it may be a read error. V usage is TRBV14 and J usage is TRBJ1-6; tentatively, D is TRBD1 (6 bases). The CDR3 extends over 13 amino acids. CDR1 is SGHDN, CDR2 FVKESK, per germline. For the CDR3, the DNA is TGTGTCAGCAGCCCGTTAGAGGGGGGACCCCTCCACTTT. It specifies CVSSPLEGGPLHF. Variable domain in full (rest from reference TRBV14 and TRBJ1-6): EAGVTQFPSHSVIEKGQTVTLRCDPISGHDNLYWYRRVMGKEIKFLLHFVKESKQDESGMPNNRFLAERTGGTYSTLKVQPAELEDSGVYFCVSSPLEGGPLHFGNGTRLTVT.

This CDR3 is CASSELGVTEAFF. The CDR3 DNA is TGCGCCAGCAGTGAGCTGGGAGTCACTGAAGCTTTCTTT. The V gene is TRBV10-2, the J gene TRBJ1-1; no clear D. Germline CDR1 reads WSHSY; CDR2 reads SAAADI. V lost 2 bases and J lost 4, with 8 bases in between. The CDR3 runs 13 residues.

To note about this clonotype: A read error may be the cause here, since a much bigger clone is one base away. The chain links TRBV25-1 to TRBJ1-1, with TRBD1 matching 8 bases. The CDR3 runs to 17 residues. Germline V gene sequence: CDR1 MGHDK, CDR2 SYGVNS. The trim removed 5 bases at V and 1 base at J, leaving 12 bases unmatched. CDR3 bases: TGTGCCAGCAGTCCCCCACAGGGGGAATCCCCGAACACTGAAGCTTTCTTT. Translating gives CASSPPQGESPNTEAFF.